The entry that follows covers one TCR beta chain sequence. Its antigen is not identified. A second about 7 to 12 cycle PCR used barcoded and J-beta primers. The yield of each sample was at least 2.5 million CDR3-containing paired-end reads. TCRdb independently ran MiXCR on the 5' RACE reads; one entry per CDR3 protein. The table includes some 730,000 distinct CDR3 sequences, 20% to 25% detected once. These data come from a study of blood T cells in healthy people across ages. CDR1 is SGHVS, CDR2 FNYEAQ, per germline. The CDR3 has 13 amino acids. The germline V and J ends were trimmed by 2 bases and 5 bases, with 7 bases remaining between them. Findings and limits, study-wide: There were more naive CD4+ cells and higher diversity in long-lived donors than in aged donors. CMV status of donors was not determined, possibly confounding expanded clonotype changes.

Source material: blood. This chain uses TRBV7-6 with TRBJ1-5; D remains unclear. The clonotype comes from an older man in good health. The CDR3 coding sequence is TGTGCCAGCAGCTTATGGGCAGATCAGCCCCAGCATTTT. Translation: CASSLWADQPQHF. The full variable domain, completed using reference TRBV7-6 and TRBJ1-5, is GAGVSQSPRYKVTKRGQDVALRCDPISGHVSLYWYRQALGQGPEFLTYFNYEAQQDKSGLPNDRFSAERPEGSISTLTIQRTEQRDSAMYRCASSLWADQPQHFGDGTRLSIL.